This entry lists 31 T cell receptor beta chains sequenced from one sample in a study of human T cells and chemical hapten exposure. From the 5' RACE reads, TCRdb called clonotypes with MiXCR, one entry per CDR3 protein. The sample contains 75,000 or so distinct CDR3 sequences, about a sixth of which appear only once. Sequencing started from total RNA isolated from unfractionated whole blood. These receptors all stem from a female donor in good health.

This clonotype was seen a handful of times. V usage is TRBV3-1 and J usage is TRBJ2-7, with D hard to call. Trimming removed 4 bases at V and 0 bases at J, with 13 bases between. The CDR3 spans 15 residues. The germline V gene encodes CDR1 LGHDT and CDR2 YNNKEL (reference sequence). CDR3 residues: CASSRIPSSSYEQYF. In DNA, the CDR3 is TGTGCCAGCAGCCGCATCCCGTCAAGCTCCTACGAGCAGTACTTC.

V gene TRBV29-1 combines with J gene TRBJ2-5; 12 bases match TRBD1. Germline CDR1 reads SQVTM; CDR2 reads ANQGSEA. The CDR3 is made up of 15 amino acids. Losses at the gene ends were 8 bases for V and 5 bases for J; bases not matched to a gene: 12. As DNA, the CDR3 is TGCAGCCTAAAGGGGACAGGGGGCGATTTGGAGACCCAGTACTTC. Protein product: CSLKGTGGDLETQYF. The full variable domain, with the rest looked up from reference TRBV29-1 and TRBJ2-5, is SAVISQKPSRDICQRGTSLTIQCQVDSQVTMMFWYRQQPGQSLTLIATANQGSEATYESGFVIDKFPISRPNLTFSTLTVSNMSPEDSSIYLCSLKGTGGDLETQYFGPGTRLLVL.

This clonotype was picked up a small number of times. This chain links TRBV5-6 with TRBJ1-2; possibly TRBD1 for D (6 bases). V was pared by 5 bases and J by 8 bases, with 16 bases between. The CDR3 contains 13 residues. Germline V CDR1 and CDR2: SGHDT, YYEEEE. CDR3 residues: CASSLEQGQGYTF. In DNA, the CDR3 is TGTGCCAGCAGTTTAGAACAGGGCCAAGGCTACACCTTC.

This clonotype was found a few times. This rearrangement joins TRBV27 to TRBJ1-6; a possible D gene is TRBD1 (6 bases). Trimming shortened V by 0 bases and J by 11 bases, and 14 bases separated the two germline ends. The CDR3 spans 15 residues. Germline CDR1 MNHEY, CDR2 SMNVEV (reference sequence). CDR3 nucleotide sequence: TGTGCCAGCAGTTTATCGACAGGTCTCGCGGCACCCCTCCACTTT. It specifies CASSLSTGLAAPLHF.

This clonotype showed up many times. CDR3 region: CASSAQGTVTDTQYF. In nucleotides, the CDR3 is TGTGCCAGCAGTGCACAGGGCACGGTGACAGATACGCAGTATTTT. V is TRBV6-2 or TRBV6-3 and J is TRBJ2-3; a possible D gene is TRBD1 (6 bases). V lost 5 bases and J lost 3, with 15 bases in between. Germline loops: CDR1 MNHEY, CDR2 SVGEGT. This CDR3 has 15 amino acids.

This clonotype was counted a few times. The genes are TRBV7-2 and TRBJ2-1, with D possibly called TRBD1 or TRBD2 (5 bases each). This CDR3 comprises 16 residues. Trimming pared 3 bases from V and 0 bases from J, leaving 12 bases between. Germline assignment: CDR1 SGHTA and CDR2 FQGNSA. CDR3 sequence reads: CASSFSMGTSYNEQFF. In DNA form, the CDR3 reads TGTGCCAGCAGCTTTAGCATGGGGACCTCCTACAATGAGCAGTTCTTC. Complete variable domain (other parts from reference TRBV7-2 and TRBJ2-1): GAGVSQSPSNKVTEKGKDVELRCDPISGHTALYWYRQSLGQGLEFLIYFQGNSAPDKSGLPSDRFSAERTGGSVSTLTIQRTQQEDSAVYLCASSFSMGTSYNEQFFGPGTRLTVL.

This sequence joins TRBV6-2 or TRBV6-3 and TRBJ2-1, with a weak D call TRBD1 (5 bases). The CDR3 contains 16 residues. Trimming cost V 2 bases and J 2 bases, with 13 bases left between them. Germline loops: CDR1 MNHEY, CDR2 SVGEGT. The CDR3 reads CASSYDTRTPYNEQFF. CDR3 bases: TGTGCCAGCAGTTACGACACGCGGACACCCTACAATGAGCAGTTCTTC.

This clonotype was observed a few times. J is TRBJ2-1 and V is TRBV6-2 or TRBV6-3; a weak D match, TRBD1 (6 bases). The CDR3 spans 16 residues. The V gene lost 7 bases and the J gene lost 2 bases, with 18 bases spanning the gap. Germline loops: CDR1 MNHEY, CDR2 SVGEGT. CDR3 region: CASIPNRELAYNEQFF. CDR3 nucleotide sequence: TGTGCCAGCATTCCAAACAGGGAGTTGGCCTACAATGAGCAGTTCTTC.

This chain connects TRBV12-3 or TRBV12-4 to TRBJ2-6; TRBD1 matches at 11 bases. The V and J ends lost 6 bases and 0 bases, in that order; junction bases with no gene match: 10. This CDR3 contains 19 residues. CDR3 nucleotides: TGTGCCAGCAGCCCCGGGACAGGGGGTATTAGCTCTGGGGCCAACGTCCTGACTTTC. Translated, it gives CASSPGTGGISSGANVLTF.

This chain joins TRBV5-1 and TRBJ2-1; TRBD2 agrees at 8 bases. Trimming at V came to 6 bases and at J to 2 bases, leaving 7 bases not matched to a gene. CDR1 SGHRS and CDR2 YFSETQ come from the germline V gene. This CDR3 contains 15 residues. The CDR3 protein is CASTGGGVAYNEQFF. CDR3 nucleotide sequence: TGCGCCAGCACCGGGGGGGGCGTAGCCTACAATGAGCAGTTCTTC.

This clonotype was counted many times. DNA of the CDR3: TGTGCCAGCAGTTACACAGGGGGCACTGAAGCTTTCTTT. This sequence encodes CASSYTGGTEAFF. This chain links TRBV6-5 with TRBJ1-1, with 8 bases fitting TRBD1. The CDR3 contains 13 residues. CDR1 and CDR2 from the germline V gene are MNHEY and SVGAGI. J gave up 4 bases and V 2 bases, and 0 bases lay outside the gene matches.

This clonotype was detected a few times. CDR3 in amino acids: CASSQEGLAGRGAKNIQYF. In DNA form, the CDR3 reads TGCGCCAGCAGCCAGGAGGGACTAGCGGGGCGAGGGGCCAAAAACATTCAGTACTTC. The V gene is TRBV4-3, the J gene TRBJ2-4; 13 positions match TRBD2. The V and J ends lost 3 bases and 1 base, in that order; junction bases with no gene match: 9. The CDR3 length is 19 residues. Germline-derived CDR1 and CDR2 are LGHNA and YSLEER.

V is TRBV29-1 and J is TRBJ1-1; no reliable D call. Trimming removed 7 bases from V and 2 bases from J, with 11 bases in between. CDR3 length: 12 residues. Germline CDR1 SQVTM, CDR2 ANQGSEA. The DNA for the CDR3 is TGCAGCGCAACTTACTCTAACACTGAAGCTTTCTTT. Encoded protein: CSATYSNTEAFF.

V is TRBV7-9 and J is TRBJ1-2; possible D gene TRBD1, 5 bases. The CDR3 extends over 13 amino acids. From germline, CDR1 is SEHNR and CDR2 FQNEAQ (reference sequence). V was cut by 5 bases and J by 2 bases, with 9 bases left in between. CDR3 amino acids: CASSPGKNYGYTF. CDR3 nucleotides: TGTGCCAGCAGCCCAGGGAAGAACTATGGCTACACCTTC.

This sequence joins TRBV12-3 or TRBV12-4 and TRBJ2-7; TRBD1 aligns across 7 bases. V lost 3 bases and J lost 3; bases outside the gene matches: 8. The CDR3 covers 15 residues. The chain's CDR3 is CASSFTSGTVYEQYF. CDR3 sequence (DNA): TGTGCCAGCAGTTTCACCTCCGGGACAGTCTACGAGCAGTACTTC.

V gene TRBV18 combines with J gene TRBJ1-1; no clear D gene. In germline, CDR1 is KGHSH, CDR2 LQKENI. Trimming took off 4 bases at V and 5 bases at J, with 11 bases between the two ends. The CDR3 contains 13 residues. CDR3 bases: TGTGCCAGCTCACAAAACTATGGGACTGAAGCTTTCTTT. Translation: CASSQNYGTEAFF.

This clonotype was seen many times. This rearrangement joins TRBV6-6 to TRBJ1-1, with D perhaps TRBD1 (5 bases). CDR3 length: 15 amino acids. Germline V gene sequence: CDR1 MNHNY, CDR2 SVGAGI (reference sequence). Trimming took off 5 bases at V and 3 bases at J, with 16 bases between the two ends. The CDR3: CASSTRAPVDTEAFF. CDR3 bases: TGTGCCAGCAGTACCAGGGCTCCTGTAGACACTGAAGCTTTCTTT.

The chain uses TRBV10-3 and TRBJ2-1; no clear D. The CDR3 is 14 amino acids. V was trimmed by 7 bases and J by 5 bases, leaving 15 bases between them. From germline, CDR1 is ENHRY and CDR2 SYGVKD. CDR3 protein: CAIKGTAQDNEQFF. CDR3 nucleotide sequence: TGTGCCATCAAGGGTACAGCTCAAGACAATGAGCAGTTCTTC.

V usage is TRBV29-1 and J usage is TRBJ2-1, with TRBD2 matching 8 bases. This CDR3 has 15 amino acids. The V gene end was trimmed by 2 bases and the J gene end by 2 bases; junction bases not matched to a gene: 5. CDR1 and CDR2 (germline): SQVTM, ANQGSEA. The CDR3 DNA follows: TGCAGCGTTGAACTAGCGGGTCTGCCCTACAATGAGCAGTTCTTC. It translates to CSVELAGLPYNEQFF.

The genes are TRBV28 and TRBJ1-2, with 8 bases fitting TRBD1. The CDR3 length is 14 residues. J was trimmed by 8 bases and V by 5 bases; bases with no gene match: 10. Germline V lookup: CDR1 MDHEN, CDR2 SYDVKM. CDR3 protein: CASSVLNRGGGYTF. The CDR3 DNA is TGTGCCAGCAGTGTTTTGAACAGGGGGGGCGGCTACACCTTC.

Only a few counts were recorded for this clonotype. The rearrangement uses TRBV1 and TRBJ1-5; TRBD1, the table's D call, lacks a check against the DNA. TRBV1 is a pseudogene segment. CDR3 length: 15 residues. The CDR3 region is CTSSHLTGEVQPQHF. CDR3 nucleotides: TGCACCAGCAGCCACCTCACAGGGGAGGTTCAGCCCCAGCATTTT.

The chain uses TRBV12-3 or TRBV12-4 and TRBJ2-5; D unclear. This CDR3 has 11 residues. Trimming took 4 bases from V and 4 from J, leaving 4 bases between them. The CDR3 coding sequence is TGTGCCAGCAGTTCGAGAGAGACCCAGTACTTC. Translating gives CASSSRETQYF.

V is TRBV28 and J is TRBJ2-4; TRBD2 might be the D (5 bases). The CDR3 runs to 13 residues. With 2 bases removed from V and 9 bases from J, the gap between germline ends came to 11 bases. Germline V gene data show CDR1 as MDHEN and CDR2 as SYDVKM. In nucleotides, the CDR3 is TGTGCCAGCAGTTTAGGAGGAGTAGGCATTCAGTACTTC. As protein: CASSLGGVGIQYF. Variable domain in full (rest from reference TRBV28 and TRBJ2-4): DVKVTQSSRYLVKRTGEKVFLECVQDMDHENMFWYRQDPGLGLRLIYFSYDVKMKEKGDIPEGYSVSREKKERFSLILESASTNQTSMYLCASSLGGVGIQYFGAGTRLSVL.

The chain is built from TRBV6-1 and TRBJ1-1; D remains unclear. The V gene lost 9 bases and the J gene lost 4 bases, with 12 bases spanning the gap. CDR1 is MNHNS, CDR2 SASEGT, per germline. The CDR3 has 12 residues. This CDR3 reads CASSGEGTEAFF. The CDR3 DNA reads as TGTGCCAGTTCCGGTGAGGGCACTGAAGCTTTCTTT.

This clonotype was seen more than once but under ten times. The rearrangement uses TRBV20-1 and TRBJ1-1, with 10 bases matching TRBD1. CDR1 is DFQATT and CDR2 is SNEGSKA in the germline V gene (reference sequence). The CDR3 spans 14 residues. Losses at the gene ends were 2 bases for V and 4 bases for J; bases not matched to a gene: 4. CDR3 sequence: CSARRQGASTEAFF. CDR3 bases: TGCAGTGCTAGACGACAGGGGGCGAGCACTGAAGCTTTCTTT.

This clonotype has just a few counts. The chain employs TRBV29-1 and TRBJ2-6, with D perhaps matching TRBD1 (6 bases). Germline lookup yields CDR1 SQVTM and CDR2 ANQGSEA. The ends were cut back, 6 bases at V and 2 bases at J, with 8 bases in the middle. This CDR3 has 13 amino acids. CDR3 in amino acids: CSVGTTGANVLTF. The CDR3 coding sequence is TGCAGCGTCGGGACAACTGGGGCCAACGTCCTGACTTTC.

Here the CDR3 reads CSASDRGRVGEKLFF. In DNA form, the CDR3 reads TGCAGTGCGAGCGACAGGGGACGGGTTGGAGAAAAACTGTTTTTT. The rearrangement joins TRBV20-1 to TRBJ1-4, with TRBD1 matching over 8 bases. With 6 bases clipped from V and 8 bases from J, the junction kept 14 bases outside the gene matches. Germline CDR1 DFQATT, CDR2 SNEGSKA (reference sequence). The CDR3 is made up of 15 amino acids.

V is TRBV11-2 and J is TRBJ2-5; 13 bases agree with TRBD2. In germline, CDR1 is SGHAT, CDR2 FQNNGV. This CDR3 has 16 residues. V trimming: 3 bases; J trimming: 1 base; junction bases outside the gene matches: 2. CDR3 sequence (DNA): TGTGCCAGCAGCTTCGGACTAGCGGGGGCCCAAGAGACCCAGTACTTC. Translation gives CASSFGLAGAQETQYF.

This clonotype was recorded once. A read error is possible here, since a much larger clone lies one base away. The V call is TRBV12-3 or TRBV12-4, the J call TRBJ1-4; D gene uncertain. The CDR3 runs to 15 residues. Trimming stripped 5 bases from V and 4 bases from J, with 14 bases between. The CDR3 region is CASSPAVPRNEKLFF. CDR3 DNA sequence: TGTGCCAGCAGTCCTGCCGTCCCACGTAATGAAAAACTGTTTTTT.

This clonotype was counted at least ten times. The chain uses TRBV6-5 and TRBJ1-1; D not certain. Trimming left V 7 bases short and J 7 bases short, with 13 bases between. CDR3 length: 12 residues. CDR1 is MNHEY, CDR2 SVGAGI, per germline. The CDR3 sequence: CASMTLVGEAFF. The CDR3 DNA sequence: TGTGCCAGCATGACCCTCGTAGGTGAAGCTTTCTTT.

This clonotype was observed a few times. CDR3: CASGGTAYEQYF. In nucleotides, the CDR3 is TGTGCCAGCGGCGGGACAGCCTACGAGCAGTACTTC. The chain couples TRBV2 to TRBJ2-7, with TRBD1 as a possible D gene (7 bases). Germline V lookup: CDR1 SNHLY, CDR2 FYNNEI. Trimming took 8 bases from V and 2 from J, leaving 10 bases between them. The CDR3 runs 12 residues.